These 13 T cell receptor beta chains were all obtained from the same sample, sequenced in a study of cytomegalovirus exposure and HLA in healthy donors. 60 Vbeta and 13 Jbeta primers were used in PCR. Assay: immunoSEQ multiplex PCR; the TCRdb copy retains only in-frame clones and omits some. The sample includes about 83,000 clones, about 79% of them seen just once. Material for sequencing was PBMCs. The receptors originated from a man younger than 35 in good health and CMV-seropositive.

This clone has just a few counts. The chain employs TRBV28 and TRBJ1-1; D remains ambiguous. Germline V lookup: CDR1 MDHEN, CDR2 SYDVKM. The germline V and J ends were trimmed by 7 bases and 4 bases, with 19 bases remaining between them. The CDR3 runs 15 residues. CDR3 sequence reads: CASIRPGQTGTEAFF. The CDR3 DNA sequence: TGTGCCAGCATTCGCCCCGGCCAAACGGGCACTGAAGCTTTCTTT.

The J gene is TRBJ2-1, the V gene TRBV6-1; D not certain. CDR1 MNHNS and CDR2 SASEGT come from the germline V gene. V was pared by 8 bases and J by 8 bases, with 7 bases between. This CDR3 has 10 amino acids. This CDR3 reads CASSVYEQFF. The CDR3 coding sequence is TGTGCCAGCTCGGTTTATGAGCAGTTCTTC.

Only a few counts were recorded for this clone. The junction differs from germline at one of its ends, possibly a read error. The J gene is TRBJ2-7, the V gene TRBV10-1; TRBD1 matches at 10 bases. Germline V gene lookup returns CDR1 WNHNN and CDR2 SYGVQD (reference sequence). The length of the CDR3 is 13 residues. CDR3 in amino acids: CASRDGDRGGEDF. The CDR3 DNA reads as TGCGCCAGCAGGGACGGGGACAGGGGCGGAGAGGACTTC.

This clone was found a few times. The CDR3 coding sequence is TGTGCCAGCGGGATACTAGCGGGATTTTTGTACAATGAGCAGTTCTTC. It yields the protein CASGILAGFLYNEQFF. V usage is TRBV28 and J usage is TRBJ2-1, with TRBD2 matching over 10 bases. This CDR3 comprises 16 residues. Losses at the gene ends were 8 bases for V and 4 bases for J; bases not matched to a gene: 11. Per germline, CDR1 MDHEN and CDR2 SYDVKM.

The genes are TRBV4-1 and TRBJ2-5, with D uncertain. The CDR3 is 13 amino acids. Per germline, CDR1 MGHRA and CDR2 YSYEKL. V dropped 5 bases and J dropped 5 bases, with 12 bases sitting between them. CDR3 coding DNA: TGCGCCAGCAGCTATCAGTTGGTGGAGACCCAGTACTTC. It encodes CASSYQLVETQYF.

The V gene is TRBV5-1, the J gene TRBJ2-1; 11 nucleotides align to TRBD2. CDR1 is SGHRS, CDR2 YFSETQ, per germline. The V and J ends lost 4 bases and 7 bases, in that order; junction bases with no gene match: 13. This CDR3 is built from 17 residues. CDR3 protein: CASSTTGMTSGANEQFF. The DNA of the CDR3 is TGCGCCAGCAGCACCACAGGGATGACTAGCGGGGCGAATGAGCAGTTCTTC.

The J gene is TRBJ1-1, the V gene TRBV11-2, with 7 positions matching TRBD1. Trimming at V came to 2 bases and at J to 5 bases, leaving 8 bases not matched to a gene. The CDR3 is made up of 15 amino acids. Germline CDR1 and CDR2: SGHAT and FQNNGV. The CDR3 reads CASSLSPAGGTEAFF. DNA of the CDR3: TGTGCCAGCAGCTTATCCCCAGCAGGGGGAACTGAAGCTTTCTTT.

This clone was seen a few times. The rearrangement uses TRBV10-1 and TRBJ1-5; weak D call: TRBD1 (5 bases). The CDR3 contains 14 residues. V was trimmed by 2 bases and J by 5 bases, leaving 10 bases between them. In germline, CDR1 is WNHNN, CDR2 SYGVQD (reference sequence). In DNA form, the CDR3 reads TGCGCCAGCAGTGAGGCAGGGTATCATCAGCCCCAGCATTTT. Translating gives CASSEAGYHQPQHF.

The gene calls are TRBV28 and TRBJ2-1; 13 nucleotides align to TRBD2. V shed 3 bases and J 5 bases; nucleotides not matched to a gene: 1. The germline V gene has CDR1 MDHEN and CDR2 SYDVKM. The CDR3 runs 15 residues. The CDR3: CASSLGLAGNNEQFF. The CDR3 region has the DNA TGTGCCAGCAGTTTGGGACTAGCGGGGAACAATGAGCAGTTCTTC.

The V gene is TRBV6-6, the J gene TRBJ2-7; 9 bases map to TRBD1. This CDR3 region has 13 residues. The trim removed 6 bases at V and 3 bases at J, leaving 3 bases unmatched. Looked up from germline, CDR1 is MNHNY and CDR2 is SVGAGI (reference sequence). The chain's CDR3 is CASRGTGIYEQYF. The DNA for the CDR3 is TGTGCCAGCAGGGGGACAGGGATCTACGAGCAGTACTTC.

The chain has TRBV9 and TRBJ2-7; the D is unclear. This CDR3 is 14 amino acids long. V lost 4 bases to trimming and J lost 2 bases, with 13 bases between them. Per the germline V gene, CDR1 is SGDLS and CDR2 is YYNGEE. CDR3 bases: TGTGCCAGCAGCCCTGCCGGGTTAGCCTACGAGCAGTACTTC. It is translated as CASSPAGLAYEQYF.

The rearrangement joins TRBV28 to TRBJ1-2; weak D call: TRBD1 (6 bases). From germline, CDR1 is MDHEN and CDR2 SYDVKM. Trimming cost V 8 bases and J 7 bases, with 20 bases left between them. The CDR3 has 14 amino acids. As DNA, the CDR3 is TGTGCCAGCGACGTAGGGAGGGGGTTTGCTGGCTACACCTTC. Its protein product is CASDVGRGFAGYTF.

This clone was found once. The V and J genes are TRBV5-1 and TRBJ2-3; 8 bases are shared with TRBD2. There are 16 residues in the CDR3. Trimming removed 1 base from V and 6 bases from J; junction bases left unmatched: 10. Germline CDR1 reads SGHRS; CDR2 reads YFSETQ. The chain's CDR3 is CASSLRAGGMRDTQYF. The DNA of the CDR3 is TGCGCCAGCAGCTTGAGGGCGGGAGGTATGAGGGATACGCAGTATTTT.